Listed below are T cell receptor beta chains from one sample, sequenced in a study of T cells in Graves' hyperthyroidism and ophthalmopathy. TCRdb re-called the multiplex PCR reads with MiXCR, one entry per CDR3 protein. The data hold approximately 740,000 distinct CDR3 sequences, with around 15% observed a single time. The sample taken for sequencing was blood. All receptors derive from a woman aged 18-35 years with Graves' hyperthyroidism. The CDR3 runs from the conserved cysteine through the conserved F or W. Fields, in order: V gene, clone size, D gene, CDR3 length, J gene, CDR3 protein, CDR3 DNA. The D gene is left open where the match is weak. A row's size may be missing; if present it is once, few, many or a size class.

V gene: TRBV11-2
clone size: many
D gene: TRBD1
CDR3 length: 19
J gene: TRBJ1-3
CDR3 protein: CASSSIRRVTGETGNTIYF
CDR3 DNA: TGTGCCAGCAGCTCTATCCGCCGAGTGACAGGGGAAACTGGAAACACCATATATTTT

V gene: TRBV29-1
clone size: many
D gene: TRBD2
CDR3 length: 15
J gene: TRBJ2-7
CDR3 protein: CSATFSSGSFNEQYF
CDR3 DNA: TGCAGCGCCACCTTCTCCAGCGGGAGTTTCAACGAGCAGTACTTC

V gene: TRBV30
clone size: few
D gene: NA
CDR3 length: 13
J gene: TRBJ2-1
CDR3 protein: CAWSRGIYNEQFF
CDR3 DNA: TGTGCCTGGTCAAGGGGGATCTACAATGAGCAGTTCTTC

V gene: TRBV6-1
clone size: few
D gene: NA
CDR3 length: 16
J gene: TRBJ1-2
CDR3 protein: CASSDSRRGWNYGYTF
CDR3 DNA: TGTGCCAGCAGTGACTCCCGGCGGGGGTGGAACTATGGCTACACCTTC

V gene: TRBV20-1
clone size: NA
D gene: NA
CDR3 length: 13
J gene: TRBJ2-1
CDR3 protein: CSARTNSYNEQFF
CDR3 DNA: TGCAGTGCCCGAACAAACTCCTACAATGAGCAGTTCTTC

V gene: TRBV30
clone size: many
D gene: NA
CDR3 length: 14
J gene: TRBJ1-1
CDR3 protein: CACLRRGAETEAFF
CDR3 DNA: TGTGCCTGCCTCCGACGGGGGGCGGAAACTGAAGCTTTCTTT

V gene: TRBV9
clone size: NA
D gene: NA
CDR3 length: 14
J gene: TRBJ2-5
CDR3 protein: CASSGTRFVETQYF
CDR3 DNA: TGTGCCAGCAGCGGGACACGGTTTGTTGAGACCCAGTACTTC

V gene: TRBV27
clone size: NA
D gene: TRBD1
CDR3 length: 16
J gene: TRBJ2-1
CDR3 protein: CASSPSGQGANDEQFF
CDR3 DNA: TGTGCCAGCAGTCCGTCGGGACAGGGGGCTAACGATGAGCAGTTCTTC

V gene: TRBV18
clone size: many
D gene: TRBD1
CDR3 length: 15
J gene: TRBJ2-7
CDR3 protein: CASSPGTGVSYEQYF
CDR3 DNA: TGTGCCAGCTCACCCGGGACAGGGGTCTCCTACGAGCAGTACTTC

V gene: TRBV7-2
clone size: many
D gene: NA
CDR3 length: 14
J gene: TRBJ2-1
CDR3 protein: CASSLTGKQDEQFF
CDR3 DNA: TGTGCCAGCAGCTTGACGGGAAAGCAGGATGAGCAGTTCTTC

V gene: TRBV28
clone size: NA
D gene: NA
CDR3 length: 16
J gene: TRBJ2-2
CDR3 protein: CASSLKAGKTAGELFF
CDR3 DNA: TGTGCCAGCAGTTTAAAGGCAGGGAAGACGGCCGGGGAGCTGTTTTTT

V gene: TRBV4-1
clone size: many
D gene: NA
CDR3 length: 15
J gene: TRBJ2-7
CDR3 protein: CASSPTGAGGYEQYF
CDR3 DNA: TGCGCCAGCAGCCCAACGGGGGCCGGGGGGTACGAGCAGTACTTC

V gene: TRBV18
clone size: NA
D gene: TRBD2
CDR3 length: 18
J gene: TRBJ2-1
CDR3 protein: CASSPPGSGNLGVNEQFF
CDR3 DNA: TGTGCCAGCTCACCACCCGGGAGCGGGAATCTGGGGGTGAATGAGCAGTTCTTC

V gene: TRBV7-3
clone size: NA
D gene: NA
CDR3 length: 16
J gene: TRBJ2-6
CDR3 protein: CASSSGPSSGANVLTF
CDR3 DNA: TGTGCCAGCAGCTCCGGACCCAGCTCTGGGGCCAACGTCCTGACTTTC

V gene: TRBV6-5
clone size: many
D gene: NA
CDR3 length: 16
J gene: TRBJ2-3
CDR3 protein: CASSYSAGRVGDTQYF
CDR3 DNA: TGTGCCAGCAGTTACTCCGCGGGGCGAGTCGGAGATACGCAGTATTTT

V gene: TRBV24-1
clone size: NA
D gene: NA
CDR3 length: 14
J gene: TRBJ2-3
CDR3 protein: CATSRRVLPDTQYF
CDR3 DNA: TGTGCCACCAGTCGCAGAGTCCTCCCAGATACGCAGTATTTT

V gene: TRBV6-2/TRBV6-3
clone size: many
D gene: TRBD2
CDR3 length: 15
J gene: TRBJ2-7
CDR3 protein: CASSSGLADSYEQYF
CDR3 DNA: TGTGCCAGCAGCTCGGGACTAGCGGACTCCTACGAGCAGTACTTC

V gene: TRBV5-1
clone size: many
D gene: TRBD2
CDR3 length: 16
J gene: TRBJ2-1
CDR3 protein: CASSLGPSGRKDEQFF
CDR3 DNA: TGCGCCAGCAGCTTGGGTCCTAGCGGGAGGAAGGATGAGCAGTTCTTC

V gene: TRBV11-2
clone size: many
D gene: TRBD1
CDR3 length: 16
J gene: TRBJ2-5
CDR3 protein: CASSETGGAGFETQYF
CDR3 DNA: TGTGCCAGCAGCGAAACAGGGGGCGCCGGGTTTGAGACCCAGTACTTC

V gene: TRBV18
clone size: many
D gene: NA
CDR3 length: 15
J gene: TRBJ2-5
CDR3 protein: CASSPIPGTEGTQYF
CDR3 DNA: TGTGCCAGCTCACCAATCCCAGGAACGGAAGGGACCCAGTACTTC

V gene: TRBV7-2
clone size: many
D gene: TRBD2
CDR3 length: 15
J gene: TRBJ2-2
CDR3 protein: CASSLRAGHTGELFF
CDR3 DNA: TGTGCCAGCAGCTTGAGAGCGGGGCACACCGGGGAGCTGTTTTTT

V gene: TRBV14
clone size: few
D gene: NA
CDR3 length: 17
J gene: TRBJ2-6
CDR3 protein: CASSRAALQTGANVLTF
CDR3 DNA: TGTGCCAGCAGCCGAGCAGCCCTCCAAACTGGGGCCAACGTCCTGACTTTC

V gene: TRBV20-1
clone size: NA
D gene: NA
CDR3 length: 14
J gene: TRBJ2-3
CDR3 protein: CSATQDSPTDTQYF
CDR3 DNA: TGCAGTGCTACGCAGGACAGTCCCACAGATACGCAGTATTTT

V gene: TRBV6-1
clone size: NA
D gene: TRBD1
CDR3 length: 15
J gene: TRBJ1-5
CDR3 protein: CASRNTGGGGQPQHF
CDR3 DNA: TGTGCCAGCAGAAACACAGGGGGCGGAGGTCAGCCCCAGCATTTT

V gene: TRBV2
clone size: few
D gene: NA
CDR3 length: 14
J gene: TRBJ1-1
CDR3 protein: CARVPGLMNTEAFF
CDR3 DNA: TGTGCCAGAGTCCCAGGTCTCATGAACACTGAAGCTTTCTTT

V gene: TRBV6-1
clone size: few
D gene: NA
CDR3 length: 12
J gene: TRBJ1-1
CDR3 protein: CASSDSGSEAFF
CDR3 DNA: TGTGCCAGCAGTGATTCAGGGTCCGAAGCTTTCTTT

V gene: TRBV4-1
clone size: many
D gene: TRBD2
CDR3 length: 16
J gene: TRBJ2-2
CDR3 protein: CASSPAGLGYTGELFF
CDR3 DNA: TGCGCCAGCAGCCCAGCGGGGCTAGGCTACACCGGGGAGCTGTTTTTT

V gene: TRBV6-1
clone size: many
D gene: TRBD1
CDR3 length: 18
J gene: TRBJ2-7
CDR3 protein: CASSVGEWDRGLSYEQYF
CDR3 DNA: TGTGCCAGCAGTGTCGGAGAGTGGGACAGGGGCCTCTCCTACGAGCAGTACTTC

V gene: TRBV9
clone size: NA
D gene: NA
CDR3 length: 16
J gene: TRBJ2-1
CDR3 protein: CASSVEASVSYNEQFF
CDR3 DNA: TGTGCCAGCAGCGTAGAGGCTAGCGTCTCATACAATGAGCAGTTCTTC

V gene: TRBV5-1
clone size: NA
D gene: NA
CDR3 length: 16
J gene: TRBJ2-2
CDR3 protein: CASSLAIRENTGELFF
CDR3 DNA: TGCGCCAGCAGCTTGGCCATTCGGGAGAACACCGGGGAGCTGTTTTTT

V gene: TRBV11-2
clone size: many
D gene: TRBD2
CDR3 length: 19
J gene: TRBJ2-2
CDR3 protein: CASSLGTLLAGGTTGELFF
CDR3 DNA: TGTGCCAGCAGCTTAGGGACCCTACTAGCGGGAGGCACCACCGGGGAGCTGTTTTTT

V gene: TRBV4-2
clone size: once
D gene: NA
CDR3 length: 18
J gene: TRBJ2-4
CDR3 protein: CASSQGGWGIKDKNIQYF
CDR3 DNA: TGTGCCAGCAGCCAAGGGGGATGGGGTATTAAAGACAAAAACATTCAGTACTTC